Listed below are T cell receptor beta chains from one sample, sequenced in a study of post-analysis software for immune sequencing data. TCRdb reprocessed the PCR reads via MiXCR and lists one record per CDR3 protein. Of about 770,000 distinct CDR3 sequences listed, around 46% were seen once; the top ten hold 4.9%. Sequencing was performed on blood. Receptors were obtained from a girl aged 10-17 years with multiple sclerosis. Both conserved end residues are part of each CDR3. Fields, in order: V gene, D gene, clone size, J gene, CDR3 length, CDR3 DNA, CDR3 protein. The D gene is left open where the match is weak. Only part of the rows carry a size: once, few, many, or a class if the clone is expanded.

v_call: TRBV20-1
d_call: TRBD1
clone_size: few
j_call: TRBJ2-3
cdr3_length: 14
cdr3_nt: TGCAGTGCTAGAGATGGACAGGGCACAGATACGCAGTATTTT
cdr3_aa: CSARDGQGTDTQYF

v_call: TRBV7-8
d_call: TRBD1
clone_size: .
j_call: TRBJ2-7
cdr3_length: 18
cdr3_nt: TGTGCCAGCAGACCCGGGACAGGGAACGATATTTCCTCCTACGAGCAGTACTTC
cdr3_aa: CASRPGTGNDISSYEQYF

v_call: TRBV7-8
d_call: .
clone_size: once
j_call: TRBJ2-1
cdr3_length: 11
cdr3_nt: TGTGCCAGCAGCATGGGAGCTGAGCAGTTCTTC
cdr3_aa: CASSMGAEQFF

v_call: TRBV28
d_call: .
clone_size: few
j_call: TRBJ2-1
cdr3_length: 12
cdr3_nt: TGTGCCACTCTAACGGGGATCAATGAGCAGTTCTTC
cdr3_aa: CATLTGINEQFF

v_call: TRBV20-1
d_call: .
clone_size: few
j_call: TRBJ1-2
cdr3_length: 12
cdr3_nt: TGCAGTGCCAGGGCGGGATATGAGGGCTACACCTTC
cdr3_aa: CSARAGYEGYTF

v_call: TRBV7-9
d_call: .
clone_size: few
j_call: TRBJ2-7
cdr3_length: 13
cdr3_nt: TGTGCCAGCAGAGGGGGGGCGGAGAACGAGCAGTACTTC
cdr3_aa: CASRGGAENEQYF

v_call: TRBV28
d_call: .
clone_size: .
j_call: TRBJ2-4
cdr3_length: 17
cdr3_nt: TGTGCCAGCAGTTTATGGGATCAATTCTTGGCCAAAAACATTCAGTACTTC
cdr3_aa: CASSLWDQFLAKNIQYF

v_call: TRBV29-1
d_call: .
clone_size: few
j_call: TRBJ1-1
cdr3_length: 12
cdr3_nt: TGCAGCGGTGGACAGTGGAGCACTGAAGCTTTCTTT
cdr3_aa: CSGGQWSTEAFF

v_call: TRBV29-1
d_call: TRBD2
clone_size: once
j_call: TRBJ2-1
cdr3_length: 15
cdr3_nt: TGCAGCGTTGATTCCGTCGGGAGGCATTACAATGAGCAGTTCTTC
cdr3_aa: CSVDSVGRHYNEQFF

v_call: TRBV5-8
d_call: .
clone_size: .
j_call: TRBJ2-5
cdr3_length: 14
cdr3_nt: TGTGCCAGCAGCTTCTCTTACCTCCAAGAGACCCAGTACTTC
cdr3_aa: CASSFSYLQETQYF

v_call: TRBV6-1
d_call: .
clone_size: .
j_call: TRBJ1-4
cdr3_length: 18
cdr3_nt: TGTGCCAGCACCATAGATCTGGGTAACGAGCCTCTTAATGAAAAACTGTTTTTT
cdr3_aa: CASTIDLGNEPLNEKLFF

v_call: TRBV19
d_call: .
clone_size: .
j_call: TRBJ2-5
cdr3_length: 15
cdr3_nt: TGTGCCAGTAGCGGAGTATACGTCGGGCAAGAGACCCAGTACTTC
cdr3_aa: CASSGVYVGQETQYF

v_call: TRBV5-1
d_call: .
clone_size: .
j_call: TRBJ1-4
cdr3_length: 14
cdr3_nt: TGCGCCAGCGGCTTGGAGGGGCGTGATGAAAAACTGTTTTTT
cdr3_aa: CASGLEGRDEKLFF

v_call: TRBV3-1
d_call: TRBD2
clone_size: .
j_call: TRBJ2-3
cdr3_length: 17
cdr3_nt: TGTGCCAGCAGCCAAGATATTGGCGGGAGGCCCACAGATACGCAGTATTTT
cdr3_aa: CASSQDIGGRPTDTQYF

v_call: TRBV20-1
d_call: .
clone_size: .
j_call: TRBJ2-1
cdr3_length: 10
cdr3_nt: TGCAGTGCCAGAACTAATGAGCAGTTCTTC
cdr3_aa: CSARTNEQFF

v_call: TRBV3-1
d_call: .
clone_size: .
j_call: TRBJ2-7
cdr3_length: 21
cdr3_nt: TGTGCCAGCAGCCAAGAAGGGTTGTGGGTCAGGGGCCCTTCCCTGACCTACGAGCAGTACTTC
cdr3_aa: CASSQEGLWVRGPSLTYEQYF

v_call: TRBV2
d_call: .
clone_size: few
j_call: TRBJ2-1
cdr3_length: 13
cdr3_nt: TGTGCCAGCAAACTACCGGGAATGAATGAGCAGTTCTTC
cdr3_aa: CASKLPGMNEQFF

v_call: TRBV28
d_call: .
clone_size: .
j_call: TRBJ2-7
cdr3_length: 13
cdr3_nt: TGTACCAGCAGCCTAGGACCATGGGGCGAGCAGTACTTC
cdr3_aa: CTSSLGPWGEQYF

v_call: TRBV27
d_call: .
clone_size: .
j_call: TRBJ1-4
cdr3_length: 13
cdr3_nt: TGTGCCAGCAGTCCCTCCGGTAATGAAAAACTGTTTTTT
cdr3_aa: CASSPSGNEKLFF

v_call: TRBV20-1
d_call: TRBD2
clone_size: .
j_call: TRBJ2-3
cdr3_length: 15
cdr3_nt: TGCAGTGCTAGAACTACTAGCGGGGGCACAGATACGCAGTATTTT
cdr3_aa: CSARTTSGGTDTQYF

v_call: TRBV20-1
d_call: .
clone_size: few
j_call: TRBJ2-4
cdr3_length: 15
cdr3_nt: TGCAGTGGCGAAGCGGTGTCTCTAGCCAAAAACAATCAGTACTTC
cdr3_aa: CSGEAVSLAKNNQYF

v_call: TRBV7-3
d_call: .
clone_size: .
j_call: TRBJ2-1
cdr3_length: 13
cdr3_nt: TGTGCCAGCAGCTTAACGGTGGGCGCCGAGCAGTTCTTC
cdr3_aa: CASSLTVGAEQFF

v_call: TRBV10-3
d_call: .
clone_size: few
j_call: TRBJ1-5
cdr3_length: 12
cdr3_nt: TGTGCCATCAGTGAGTCCAATCAGCCCCAGCATTTT
cdr3_aa: CAISESNQPQHF

v_call: TRBV15
d_call: .
clone_size: .
j_call: TRBJ2-5
cdr3_length: 14
cdr3_nt: TGTGCCACCAGCCCCCGTTCGGCCCAAGAGACCCAGTACTTC
cdr3_aa: CATSPRSAQETQYF